The present T cell receptor (beta chain) was sequenced within a study of T cell responses to AZD1222 COVID-19 vaccine. Produced via immunoSEQ multiplex PCR; TCRdb's table is partial and in-frame only. Of around 150,000 clones in the sample, 65% to 90% were seen once. About this clone itself: In the same sample, other DNA sequences code for this CDR3.

Germline CDR1 reads SGHRS; CDR2 reads YFSETQ. CDR3 size: 16 residues. J gave up 0 bases and V 4 bases, and 5 bases lay outside the gene matches. The chain employs TRBV5-1 and TRBJ2-5; 11 nucleotides match TRBD1. Here the sequenced sample was peripheral blood, taken 28 days after the second dose of the MenACWY control vaccine. The TCR originated in an adult who received the MenACWY meningococcal vaccine as a control. The CDR3 sequence is CASSGGTGGYQETQYF. For the CDR3, the DNA is TGCGCCAGCAGCGGGGGGACAGGGGGATACCAAGAGACCCAGTACTTC.